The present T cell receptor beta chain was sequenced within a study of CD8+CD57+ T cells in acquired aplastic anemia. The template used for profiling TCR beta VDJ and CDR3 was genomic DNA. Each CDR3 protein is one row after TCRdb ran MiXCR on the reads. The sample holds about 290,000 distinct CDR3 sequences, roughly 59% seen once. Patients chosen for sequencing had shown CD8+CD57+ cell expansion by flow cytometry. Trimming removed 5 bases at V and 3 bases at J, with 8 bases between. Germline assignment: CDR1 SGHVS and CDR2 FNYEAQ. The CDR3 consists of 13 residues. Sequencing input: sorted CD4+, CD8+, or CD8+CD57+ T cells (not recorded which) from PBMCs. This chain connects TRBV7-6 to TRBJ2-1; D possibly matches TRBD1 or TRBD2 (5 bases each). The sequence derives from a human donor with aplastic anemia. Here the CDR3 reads CASSRDGYNEQFF. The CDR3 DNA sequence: TGTGCCAGCAGCCGGGACGGCTACAATGAGCAGTTCTTC.